The next 13 T cell receptor beta chains were all read from a single sample in a study of shared T cell receptors in the human thymus. Assay: immunoSEQ multiplex PCR; the TCRdb copy retains only in-frame clones and omits some. Of about 380,000 clones listed, more than 85% are singletons. The material sequenced was thymocytes. Source of these receptors: a human donor.

The rearrangement links TRBV27 to TRBJ2-3; D not resolved. The germline V gene encodes CDR1 MNHEY and CDR2 SMNVEV (reference sequence). The length of the CDR3 is 11 residues. V dropped 4 bases and J dropped 5 bases, with 4 bases sitting between them. This chain's CDR3 is CASSSLDTQYF. The CDR3 DNA reads as TGTGCCAGCAGTTCCCTAGATACGCAGTATTTT.

V is TRBV4-1 and J is TRBJ2-1; 14 bases agree with TRBD2. In germline, CDR1 is MGHRA, CDR2 YSYEKL. After removal of 8 bases from V and 5 bases from J, the junction contained 8 bases not matched to a gene. This CDR3 spans 16 amino acids. CDR3 bases: TGCGCCAGCGGCAAGACTAGCGGGAGGGCCAACAATGAGCAGTTCTTC. This sequence encodes CASGKTSGRANNEQFF.

This sequence joins TRBV4-2 and TRBJ1-3, with a weak D call TRBD1 (5 bases). The germline V gene has CDR1 LGHNA and CDR2 YNFKEQ. The CDR3 is 17 residues long. The V and J ends lost 1 base and 4 bases respectively, with 17 bases between them. CDR3 coding DNA: TGTGCCAGCAGCCAAGGTAAAAATAGGGGCAAAGGAAACACCATATATTTT. This translates into CASSQGKNRGKGNTIYF.

This chain connects TRBV6-6 to TRBJ2-1; 8 bases are shared with TRBD2. J was trimmed by 7 bases and V by 2 bases; bases with no gene match: 7. The CDR3 spans 15 residues. Germline lookup yields CDR1 MNHNY and CDR2 SVGAGI (reference sequence). The CDR3 coding sequence is TGTGCCAGCAGTTACGCGGCGGGAGGACGTAATGAGCAGTTCTTC. Its translation is CASSYAAGGRNEQFF.

The rearrangement uses TRBV15 and TRBJ2-5; D gene unclear. CDR1 is LNHNV, CDR2 YYDKDF, per germline (reference sequence). This CDR3 is built from 17 residues. Trimming stripped 3 bases from V and 1 base from J, with 18 bases between. The CDR3 DNA follows: TGTGCCACCAGCAGCCACTTAGCCGCTGAACTCCAAGAGACCCAGTACTTC. Its protein product is CATSSHLAAELQETQYF.

This clone was seen just once. The chain combines TRBV7-9 with TRBJ2-7; 10 bases agree with TRBD1. This CDR3 is built from 14 residues. V lost 4 bases, J lost 1 base, and 1 base stayed unmatched. CDR1 and CDR2 (germline): SEHNR, FQNEAQ (reference sequence). The CDR3 DNA sequence: TGTGCCAGCAGCTCGGGACAGGGGTCCTACGAGCAGTACTTC. This encodes CASSSGQGSYEQYF.

This chain uses TRBV19 with TRBJ2-1, with D possibly matching TRBD2 (6 bases). V lost 3 bases to trimming and J lost 4 bases, with 16 bases between them. The CDR3 spans 16 residues. Germline-derived CDR1 and CDR2 are LNHDA and SQIVND (reference sequence). CDR3 coding DNA: TGTGCCAGTAGTATCGGGCGGCGGGGAGGATACAATGAGCAGTTCTTC. This translates into CASSIGRRGGYNEQFF.

V gene TRBV7-2 combines with J gene TRBJ1-3; TRBD1 is a possible D gene (5 bases). The CDR3 covers 14 residues. Trimming pared 1 base from V and 4 bases from J, leaving 8 bases between. Germline V gene lookup returns CDR1 SGHTA and CDR2 FQGNSA. CDR3 DNA: TGTGCCAGCAGCTTAGAAGGGACCGGAAACACCATATATTTT. Translation: CASSLEGTGNTIYF.

The chain links TRBV27 to TRBJ2-2; TRBD2 matches at 10 bases. After removal of 10 bases from V and 4 bases from J, the junction contained 9 bases not matched to a gene. This CDR3 is 15 amino acids long. Germline V gene data show CDR1 as MNHEY and CDR2 as SMNVEV (reference sequence). The CDR3 bases are TGTGCCAAGAAGGGAGCGGGGGGGCGCACCGGGGAGCTGTTTTTT. Translated, it gives CAKKGAGGRTGELFF.

The chain links TRBV19 to TRBJ2-1, with 12 bases identical to TRBD2. V lost 5 bases, J lost 9 bases, and 14 bases stayed unmatched. CDR3 length equals 17 residues. Germline lookup yields CDR1 LNHDA and CDR2 SQIVND (reference sequence). The CDR3 here is CASSPKALAGGLIEQFF. The CDR3 nucleotides are TGTGCCAGTAGTCCTAAGGCCCTAGCGGGAGGGCTGATTGAGCAGTTCTTC.

The chain uses TRBV11-3 and TRBJ2-1; D might be TRBD2 (5 bases). The CDR3 spans 14 residues. Per germline, CDR1 SGHNT and CDR2 YENEEA. V lost 5 bases to trimming and J lost 9 bases, with 17 bases between them. CDR3 nucleotides: TGTGCCAGCAGCCAGGCGGGTCCTCTAAGTGAGCAGTTCTTC. This codes for CASSQAGPLSEQFF.

This clone appeared once. This rearrangement joins TRBV5-6 to TRBJ2-5; TRBD2 matches at 13 bases. V was pared by 2 bases and J by 3 bases, with 1 base of the junction left unmatched. The CDR3 is made up of 15 amino acids. The germline V gene has CDR1 SGHDT and CDR2 YYEEEE. The CDR3 region is CASSFTSGREETQYF. The CDR3 region has the DNA TGTGCCAGCAGCTTTACTAGCGGGAGGGAAGAGACCCAGTACTTC.

J is TRBJ1-5 and V is TRBV4-2; 9 bases are a match to TRBD1. The ends lost 1 base at V and 2 bases at J; junction bases unmatched: 12. The CDR3 extends over 19 amino acids. Germline V gene data show CDR1 as LGHNA and CDR2 as YNFKEQ. The CDR3 loop is CASSQVRDREPFGNQPQHF. CDR3 DNA: TGTGCCAGCAGCCAAGTCCGGGACAGGGAGCCTTTTGGCAATCAGCCCCAGCATTTT.